Listed below are T cell receptor beta chains from one sample, sequenced in a study of cytomegalovirus exposure and HLA in healthy donors. Measured with immunoSEQ multiplex PCR; TCRdb has only the in-frame clones, and not every one. The repertoire has 90,000 to 110,000 clones, less than 80% of them found once; the top ten carry under 1.5%. Sequenced: PBMCs. Receptors originate from a man aged 30-40 years in good health and CMV-seronegative. Each CDR3 is given with its conserved first and last residue.

j_gene	v_gene	CDR3aa
TRBJ1-2	TRBV4-1	CASSQAGQGRGGYTF
TRBJ1-1	TRBV15	CATSRDGVTEAFF
TRBJ1-5	TRBV30	CAWSAGVGQPQHF
TRBJ1-5	TRBV6-6	CASSYWGGGENQPQHF
TRBJ1-5	TRBV6-1	CASDRGRSLSQPQHF
TRBJ2-3	TRBV5-4	CASSPTGQGRTDTQYF
TRBJ2-3	TRBV5-1	CASSLPDRDTDTQYF
TRBJ2-1	TRBV4-1	CASSPGQGGGDNEQFF
TRBJ1-1	TRBV30	CAWNRVNTEAFF
TRBJ1-1	TRBV10-3	CAISDVGQGARATEAFF
TRBJ1-2	TRBV30	CAWSVVRDGYTF
TRBJ2-1	TRBV28	CASVAGGLDNEQFF
TRBJ2-2	TRBV27	CASSWEGRAGELFF
TRBJ2-7	TRBV2	CASSEEQGTYEQYF
TRBJ1-5	TRBV10-3	CAISVQGNNQPQHF
TRBJ1-1	TRBV27	CASRAGGATEAFF
TRBJ2-1	TRBV12-2	CASRHRVQKTSGRGIGEQFF
TRBJ2-7	TRBV7-9	CASSVRVEQYF
TRBJ1-4	TRBV6-5	CASSYVTGGEKLFF
TRBJ2-7	TRBV19	CASSIAGSNEQYF
TRBJ2-3	TRBV9	CASSVVPPGSLGDTQYF
TRBJ1-4	TRBV6-6	CASSRQEKLFF
TRBJ2-7	TRBV11-2	CASSPTSRKSSYEQYF
TRBJ1-4	TRBV27	CASSIGGAGQKLFF
TRBJ2-2	TRBV6-5	CASSYGLETGELFF
TRBJ2-7	TRBV18	CASSSRQGRYEQYF
TRBJ1-1	TRBV19	CASSIVGITEAFF
TRBJ2-1	TRBV20-1	CSAPTSGREFF
TRBJ2-2	TRBV5-4	CASSFGLGLAKTGELFF
TRBJ2-7	TRBV30	CAWSGVRGYEQYF